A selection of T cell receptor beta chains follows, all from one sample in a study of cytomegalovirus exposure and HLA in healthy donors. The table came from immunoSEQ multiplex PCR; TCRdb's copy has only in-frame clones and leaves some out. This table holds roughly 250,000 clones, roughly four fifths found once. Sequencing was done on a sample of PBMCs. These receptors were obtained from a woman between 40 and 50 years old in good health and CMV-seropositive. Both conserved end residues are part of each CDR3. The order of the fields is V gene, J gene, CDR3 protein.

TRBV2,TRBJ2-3,CASSVVAGEGNTQYF
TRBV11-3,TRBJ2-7,CASSQGLAGSEQYF
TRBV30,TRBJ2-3,CAWGGGTDTQYF
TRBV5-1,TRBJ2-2,CASSSGLGGNTGELFF
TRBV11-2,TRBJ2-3,CASSLLNRGSDTQYF
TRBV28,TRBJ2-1,CASRPTSGKHYNEQFF
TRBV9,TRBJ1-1,CASSVQQGVIMNTEAFF
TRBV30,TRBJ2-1,CAWSVKDSRSEGQFF
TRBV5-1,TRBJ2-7,CASSAPGLAGEQYF
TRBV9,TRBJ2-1,CASSKRDRAGNEQFF
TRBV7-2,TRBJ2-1,CASSSEGLAVYNEQFF
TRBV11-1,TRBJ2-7,CASSGTGGRAYEQYF
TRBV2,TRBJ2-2,CASSEFMGQGITGELFF
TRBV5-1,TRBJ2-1,CASSFQAGVVNEQFF
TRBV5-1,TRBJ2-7,CASSASGIPYEQYF
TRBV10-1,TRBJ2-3,CASSERGLAGALTDTQYF
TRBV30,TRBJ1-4,CAWSAGQGKFF
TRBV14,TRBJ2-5,CASSQKRTGLQETQYF
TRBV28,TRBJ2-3,CASSLAGLGTDTQYF
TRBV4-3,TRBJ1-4,CASSQETGAQTNEKLFF
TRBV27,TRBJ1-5,CASSPLPTGGRQPQHF
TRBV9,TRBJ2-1,CASSVRDPRTSGHANSYNEQFF
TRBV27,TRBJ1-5,CASSEGLFGNQPQHF
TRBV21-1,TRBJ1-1,CASSTRNHRGLNTEAFF
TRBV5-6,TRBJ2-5,CASSLDAGILRKETQYF
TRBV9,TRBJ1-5,CASSVDGGERGNQPQHF
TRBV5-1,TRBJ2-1,CASSLGTGANEQFF
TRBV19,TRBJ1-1,CASSIAGTNTEAFF
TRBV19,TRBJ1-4,CASSIDSQNEKLFF
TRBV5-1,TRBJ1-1,CASSSGQMNTEAFF
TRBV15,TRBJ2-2,CATSRETGSANTGELFF
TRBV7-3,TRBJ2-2,CASSGQGKMAGELFF
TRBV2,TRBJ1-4,CAGRQGATNEKLFF
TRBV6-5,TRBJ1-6,CASSYAGTGDVPLHF
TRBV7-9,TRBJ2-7,CASSLGGTPSYEQYF
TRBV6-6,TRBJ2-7,CASLFAGGGEQYF
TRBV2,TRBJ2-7,CASSEARGGGSYEQYF
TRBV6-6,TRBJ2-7,CASSYSLAGVRGEQYF
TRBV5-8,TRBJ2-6,CASSKRTGDPWGANVLTF
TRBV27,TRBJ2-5,CASRQAGQGSGETQYF
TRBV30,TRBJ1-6,CAWRREETSPLHF
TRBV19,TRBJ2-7,CASSNGQGAYEQYF
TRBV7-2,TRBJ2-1,CASSSRLGGEQFF
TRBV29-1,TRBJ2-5,CSVGLGGTQYF
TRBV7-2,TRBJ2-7,CASSTRQAAYEQYF
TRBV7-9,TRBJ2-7,CASSSTSEVYEQYF
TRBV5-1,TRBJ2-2,CASSPRGNRANTGELFF
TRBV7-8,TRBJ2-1,CASSLGTSGWDEQFF
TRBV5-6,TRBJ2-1,CASIILDSSYNEQFF
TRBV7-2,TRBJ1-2,CASSAAPTNDNYGYTF
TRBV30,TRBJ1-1,CAWSVRVEAFF
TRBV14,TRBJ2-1,CASSQGAGKDYYNEQFF
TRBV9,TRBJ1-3,CASSVAGSGNTIYF
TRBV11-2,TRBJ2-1,CASSLELANGEQFF
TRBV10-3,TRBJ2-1,CALSSETYNEQFF
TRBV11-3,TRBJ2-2,CASSTGSLRPGELFF